This T cell receptor beta chain was sequenced for a study of vaccination and CD4 T cells after COVID-19. Overall study context: The authors exposed cells to overlapping spike peptides derived from SARS-CoV-2, HCoV-NL63, HCoV-OC43 and HCoV-229E.

Treatment indicated: approximately 10-day PBMC culture with coronavirus spike peptide pools or control peptides (ViraFEST assay). With peptide pools, ViraFEST first expanded antigen-specific T cells and afterwards sequenced their TCRs. Sequence data for DNA of cultured CD4+ T cells were generated by the Oncomine TCR Beta short-read assay. The authors extracted genomic DNA from cultured CD4+ T cells. TCRdb re-called the PCR reads with MiXCR, one entry per CDR3 protein. This sample yields around 10,000 distinct CDR3 sequences, of which around 59% are seen a single time; over 7% belongs to the top ten. Whole-study results and caveats: Median reactive clonotypes, those recognizing SARS-CoV-2, rose from approximately 21 to 40, not significantly.

To note about this clonotype: Its matching antigen is unknown.

The germline V gene encodes CDR1 LNHNV and CDR2 YYDKDF (reference sequence). Trimming stripped 5 bases from V and 0 bases from J, with 14 bases between. This CDR3 is built from 16 residues. The specimen sequenced was CD4+ T cells from blood, cultured in vitro. The TCR sequence derives from a human donor who had recovered from COVID-19. V and J are TRBV15 and TRBJ1-3, with D possibly matching TRBD1 (5 bases). CDR3: CATSRRDGYSGNTIYF. The CDR3 region has the DNA TGTGCCACCAGCCGCCGGGACGGGTACTCTGGAAACACCATATATTTT.